What follows are 30 T cell receptor beta chains derived from one specimen sequenced in a study of metastatic and nonmetastatic thyroid tumors. Patients underwent thyroid surgery, and none had received any treatment before it. TCRdb re-analyzed the PCR reads using MiXCR. This sample has 20,000 to 25,000 clones, with approximately 19% found just once. What was sequenced was blood. Every receptor here comes from a female donor with papillary thyroid cancer or a benign thyroid nodule (not recorded which). Some clones in this sample may be carry-over from other donors' samples.

This clone was counted ten times or more. The chain joins TRBV20-1 to TRBJ1-2, with D maybe TRBD1 (6 bases). Per the germline V gene, CDR1 is DFQATT and CDR2 is SNEGSKA (reference sequence). CDR3 length: 16 amino acids. The V end lost 1 base, the J end lost 5 bases, and 20 bases lay between the germline ends. The CDR3 loop reads CSARVPSSGARYGYTF. The CDR3 DNA reads TGCAGTGCTAGAGTCCCTTCCTCAGGGGCTCGGTATGGCTACACCTTC.

This clone was observed at least ten times. J is TRBJ2-5 and V is TRBV18; D may be TRBD2 (5 bases). The CDR3 spans 15 residues. V gave up 2 bases and J gave up 3 bases, with 13 bases separating them. Germline V CDR1 and CDR2: KGHSH, LQKENI. This CDR3 reads CASSPSGYSKETQYF. DNA for the CDR3: TGTGCCAGCTCACCATCGGGGTACAGTAAAGAGACCCAGTACTTC.

This clone has a count of ten or more. The J gene is TRBJ2-3, the V gene TRBV4-3, with 8 bases that match TRBD2. Germline CDR1 is LGHNA and CDR2 is YSLEER. J lost 3 bases, V lost 4 bases, and 12 bases had no gene match. The CDR3 covers 17 residues. The CDR3 DNA reads TGCGCCAGCAGCCCGCAAGCGGCGGGAGGTGGAACAGATACGCAGTATTTT. Protein: CASSPQAAGGGTDTQYF.

This clone was detected many times. The V gene is TRBV11-2, the J gene TRBJ2-7; the D is unclear. CDR3 length: 13 amino acids. Germline V gives CDR1 SGHAT, CDR2 FQNNGV. V was trimmed by 4 bases and J by 2 bases, leaving 9 bases between them. The CDR3 bases are TGTGCCAGCAGCTCCCTACATGCCTACGAGCAGTACTTC. This gives the protein CASSSLHAYEQYF.

This clone was counted many times. V and J are TRBV30 and TRBJ2-1; 7 bases align to TRBD2. The J segment lost 7 bases and the V segment lost 7 bases, leaving 16 bases of the junction unmatched. This CDR3 is 15 amino acids long. Germline CDR1 is GTSNPN and CDR2 is SVGIG (reference sequence). The CDR3 DNA reads as TGTGCCTCCCCCGGGGGAGCGGGAATCAGGAATGAGCAGTTCTTC. Translating gives CASPGGAGIRNEQFF.

The rearrangement links TRBV20-1 to TRBJ1-1; no firm D call. The germline gives CDR1 DFQATT, CDR2 SNEGSKA (reference sequence). With 3 bases removed from V and 4 bases from J, the gap between germline ends came to 9 bases. This CDR3 is built from 12 residues. CDR3 sequence: CSASWESTEAFF. The CDR3 DNA sequence: TGCAGTGCTAGTTGGGAAAGCACTGAAGCTTTCTTT.

This clone occurred a few times. The germline gene is not matched at one end of the junction; a read error may be the cause. The J gene is TRBJ2-7, the V gene TRBV6-2 or TRBV6-3; maybe TRBD2 (5 bases). This CDR3 is 15 amino acids long. Germline V CDR1 and CDR2: MNHEY, SVGEGT. For the CDR3, the DNA is TGTGCCAGCAGTTATGGGCGGGTGAACGTCTACGATCAGTACTTC. Amino acids: CASSYGRVNVYDQYF.

This clone was recorded at least ten times. This rearrangement joins TRBV24-1 to TRBJ1-3; D is ambiguous. This CDR3 region has 13 residues. Germline V gene data show CDR1 as KGHDR and CDR2 as SFDVKD. With 8 bases removed from V and 0 bases from J, the gap between germline ends came to 7 bases. The CDR3 loop reads CATTDGSGNTIYF. For the CDR3, the DNA is TGTGCCACCACCGACGGCTCTGGAAACACCATATATTTT.

As for this clone: This may come from a read error, since a much larger clone is one base off. The V call is TRBV5-5, the J call TRBJ2-5, with a tentative D call TRBD2 (5 bases). The CDR3 extends over 11 amino acids. V was shortened by 2 bases and J by 9 bases, with 8 bases between the two germline ends. Germline V gene sequence: CDR1 SGHKS, CDR2 YYEKEE (reference sequence). CDR3 region: CASSLKEAQYF. CDR3 sequence (DNA): TGTGCCAGCAGCTTAAAGGAGGCCCAGTACTTC.

J is TRBJ2-2 and V is TRBV4-2; 9 bases agree with TRBD2. V trimming: 5 bases; J trimming: 9 bases; junction bases outside the gene matches: 16. The CDR3 runs to 17 residues. The germline V gene has CDR1 LGHNA and CDR2 YNFKEQ. Written as DNA, the CDR3 is TGTGCCAGCAGCGCCGGTAGCGGGAGCGGGACAGTGAGGGAGCTGTTTTTT. Protein: CASSAGSGSGTVRELFF.

At least ten counts were recorded for this clone. The genes are TRBV24-1 and TRBJ2-7, with 7 positions matching TRBD2. CDR3 size: 14 residues. Germline V lookup: CDR1 KGHDR, CDR2 SFDVKD. Trimming removed 6 bases from V and 6 bases from J; junction bases left unmatched: 10. CDR3 in DNA: TGTGCCACCAGTCGATCGGGGGGAGGACTCGAGCAGTACTTC. Amino acids: CATSRSGGGLEQYF.

Remarks on this clone: A read error may produce the germline difference seen at one junction end. The rearrangement links TRBV5-1 to TRBJ1-2; no firm D call. Germline V CDR1 and CDR2: SGHRS, YFSETQ. CDR3 length equals 16 residues. The CDR3 sequence: CSSSPSFVRANYGYTF. CDR3 nucleotides: TGCTCCAGCAGCCCATCCTTCGTAAGAGCTAACTACGGCTACACCTTC.

This clone came up many times. V and J are TRBV5-4 and TRBJ2-1, with 7 nucleotides matching TRBD1. Germline CDR1 is SGHNT and CDR2 is YYREEE (reference sequence). The CDR3 contains 18 residues. V dropped 2 bases and J dropped 2; count of bases not matched to a gene: 13. The CDR3 nucleotides are TGTGCCAGCAGCTTTAGGGGGCGGGTCGGACTCACCTACAATGAGCAGTTCTTC. It codes for CASSFRGRVGLTYNEQFF.

Ten or more counts support this clone. Being one base from a much bigger clone, this may be a read error. The same CDR3 can be traced to other DNA sequences in this sample. V gene TRBV6-4 combines with J gene TRBJ1-2; no firm D call. V was cut by 6 bases and J by 8 bases, with 16 bases left in between. The CDR3 covers 13 residues. The germline V gene encodes CDR1 MRHNA and CDR2 SNTAGT. As DNA, the CDR3 is TGTGCCAGCAGCGAAGAGGGTGGGGTCGGCTACACCTTC. Residues: CASSEEGGVGYTF.

Relative to its sample, this clone is medium-sized. The chain uses TRBV6-2 or TRBV6-3 and TRBJ2-1; possible D gene TRBD2, 5 bases. The germline V and J ends were trimmed by 7 bases and 1 base, with 11 bases remaining between them. CDR1 is MNHEY and CDR2 is SVGEGT in the germline V gene. This CDR3 is built from 14 residues. The CDR3: CASTREGSYNEQFF. The DNA of the CDR3 is TGTGCCAGCACACGGGAAGGGTCCTACAATGAGCAGTTCTTC.

This clone was seen more than once but under ten times. At one end the junction does not follow the germline gene, possibly because of a read error. V usage is TRBV20-1 and J usage is TRBJ2-7; no clear D gene. There are 12 residues in the CDR3. CDR1 and CDR2 (germline): DFQATT, SNEGSKA (reference sequence). The CDR3 DNA follows: TGCAGTGCTAGCCCGATTTCCTACGAGCAGTGCTTC. Amino acids: CSASPISYEQCF.

Details on this clone: This sample includes further DNA sequences coding for the same CDR3. V and J are TRBV19 and TRBJ1-1; TRBD1 is a possible D gene (5 bases). The CDR3 spans 13 residues. Trimming pared 7 bases from V and 2 bases from J, leaving 11 bases between. Germline CDR1 is LNHDA and CDR2 is SQIVND (reference sequence). CDR3 in DNA: TGTGCCAGTAAGAGGGGCGCCAACACTGAAGCTTTCTTT. This codes for CASKRGANTEAFF. Looking up the rest from reference TRBV19 and TRBJ1-1 gives the full variable domain: DGGITQSPKYLFRKEGQNVTLSCEQNLNHDAMYWYRQDPGQGLRLIYYSQIVNDFQKGDIAEGYSVSREKKESFPLTVTSAQKNPTAFYLCASKRGANTEAFFGQGTRLTVV.

This clone was picked up many times. V gene TRBV7-8 combines with J gene TRBJ2-2; 8 nucleotides line up with TRBD2. This CDR3 has 17 residues. V lost 4 bases and J lost 5; bases outside the gene matches: 12. Germline lookup yields CDR1 SGHVS and CDR2 FQNEAQ. The CDR3 nucleotides read TGTGCCAGCAGCTCCACCTACGCGGGGGGCGGTACCGGGGAGCTGTTTTTT. As protein: CASSSTYAGGGTGELFF.

This clone was seen at least ten times. V usage is TRBV12-3 or TRBV12-4 and J usage is TRBJ1-3; no reliable D call. This CDR3 spans 12 amino acids. V gave up 1 base and J gave up 8 bases, with 6 bases separating them. CDR3 loop: CASSLGVDTIYF. The CDR3 DNA is TGTGCCAGCAGTTTAGGTGTTGACACCATATATTTT.

This clone was observed a handful of times. V is TRBV10-1 and J is TRBJ2-1, with D tentatively TRBD2 (6 bases). V gave up 8 bases and J gave up 5 bases, with 16 bases separating them. This CDR3 has 14 residues. The germline CDR1 and CDR2 sequences are WNHNN and SYGVQD (reference sequence). The CDR3, as DNA: TGCGCCAGCTCAGTCGAGACGGGGGACAATGAGCAGTTCTTC. Amino acid sequence: CASSVETGDNEQFF.

There are many counts of this clone. The gene calls are TRBV5-5 and TRBJ1-5; 9 bases map to TRBD1. The trim removed 1 base at V and 0 bases at J, leaving 5 bases unmatched. The CDR3 has 17 amino acids. Germline CDR1 reads SGHKS; CDR2 reads YYEKEE (reference sequence). The CDR3 DNA reads TGTGCCAGCAGCTTGTACAGGGGGCTGAGTAGCAATCAGCCCCAGCATTTT. Its translation is CASSLYRGLSSNQPQHF.

This clone is termed medium-sized. The chain carries TRBV20-1 and TRBJ1-3; D not certain. Germline V gene data show CDR1 as DFQATT and CDR2 as SNEGSKA (reference sequence). This CDR3 comprises 13 residues. The ends were cut back, 2 bases at V and 0 bases at J, with 5 bases in the middle. CDR3 in DNA: TGCAGTGCTAGACAGAGCTCTGGAAACACCATATATTTT. Translating gives CSARQSSGNTIYF.

This clone showed up just a few times. A junction boundary mismatches the germline segment, possibly from a read error. The chain combines TRBV18 with TRBJ2-5; possibly TRBD1 for D (6 bases). Germline CDR1 reads KGHSH; CDR2 reads LQKENI. This CDR3 comprises 13 residues. The CDR3 loop is CASSPRGLGTQHF. CDR3 nucleotide sequence: TGTGCCAGCTCACCACGGGGGCTGGGGACCCAGCACTTC. Combining the CDR3 with reference TRBV18 and TRBJ2-5 gives the whole variable domain NAGVMQNPRHLVRRRGQEARLRCSPMKGHSHVYWYRQLPEEGLKFMVYLQKENIIDESGMPKERFSAEFPKEGPSILRIQQVVRGDSAAYFCASSPRGLGTQHFGPGTRLLVL.

This clone was counted ten times or more. The V gene is TRBV7-9, the J gene TRBJ2-5; D gene uncertain. CDR1 and CDR2 (germline): SEHNR, FQNEAQ (reference sequence). V was shortened by 2 bases and J by 1 base, with 5 bases between the two germline ends. The CDR3 contains 13 residues. The CDR3: CASSLPPQETQYF. CDR3 sequence (DNA): TGTGCCAGCAGCTTACCCCCCCAAGAGACCCAGTACTTC.

This clone came up many times. This chain joins TRBV19 and TRBJ1-2; no firm D call. V lost 4 bases and J 4 bases, leaving 19 bases between the germline ends. Germline loops: CDR1 LNHDA, CDR2 SQIVND (reference sequence). The CDR3 sequence is 16 residues long. The CDR3 coding sequence is TGTGCCAGTAGTAACGGGAACTTTGGAAGTATCTATGGCTACACCTTC. This translates into CASSNGNFGSIYGYTF.

This clone appeared many times. The chain links TRBV19 to TRBJ2-1; D is possibly TRBD1 (6 bases). There are 14 residues in the CDR3. The V and J ends lost 6 bases and 10 bases respectively, with 19 bases between them. CDR1 and CDR2 (germline): LNHDA, SQIVND (reference sequence). CDR3 in amino acids: CASRATDSRWEQFF. For the CDR3, the DNA is TGTGCCAGTAGGGCCACGGACAGCCGGTGGGAGCAGTTCTTC.

Comment on this clone: The limits of the CDR3 on the DNA are not certain, so only TCRdb's listed CDR3 is given. In the same sample, other DNA sequences code for this CDR3. CDR3 protein: CASSSGWGQGAGELFF. This chain joins TRBV19 and TRBJ2-2; TRBD1 is the table's D call, not checked against the DNA. The CDR3 contains 16 residues when both ends are counted. The V gene's germline CDR1 is LNHDA and CDR2 SQIVND (reference sequence).

Only a few counts were recorded for this clone. The rearrangement joins TRBV30 to TRBJ1-6; D gene unclear. CDR1 GTSNPN and CDR2 SVGIG come from the germline V gene (reference sequence). V lost 0 bases and J 9 bases, leaving 18 bases between the germline ends. This CDR3 comprises 16 residues. CDR3 sequence: CAWSVPATVAPSPLHF. In nucleotides, the CDR3 is TGTGCCTGGAGTGTCCCAGCGACCGTGGCTCCTTCACCCCTCCACTTT.

This clone occurred many times. At one boundary the junction diverges from the germline segment, which might be a read error. The chain couples TRBV7-6 to TRBJ2-2; 13 nucleotides match TRBD2. Per germline, CDR1 SGHVS and CDR2 FNYEAQ. The CDR3 sequence is 20 residues long. The CDR3 DNA reads TGTGCTAGCAGCCCCGGACTAGCGGGGGACCACCATTTGAACACCGGGGAGCTGTTTTTT. Amino acids: CASSPGLAGDHHLNTGELFF.

This clone was detected ten times or more. A much larger clonotype is one base distant, so this may be a read error. The gene calls are TRBV30 and TRBJ2-2; perhaps TRBD2 as D (6 bases). The CDR3 loop spans 15 amino acids. CDR1 is GTSNPN and CDR2 is SVGIG in the germline V gene (reference sequence). CDR3 loop: CAWSLAGTNTWELFF. The CDR3 DNA sequence: TGTGCCTGGAGTCTGGCGGGGACGAACACCTGGGAGCTGTTTTTT. Drawing the rest from reference TRBV30 and TRBJ2-2, the complete variable domain is SQTIHQWPATLVQPVGSPLSLECTVEGTSNPNLYWYRQAAGRGLQLLFYSVGIGQISSEVPQNLSASRPQDRQFILSSKKLLLSDSGFYLCAWSLAGTNTWELFFGEGSRLTVL.